The subject of this entry is one TCR beta chain. The source of the sample is a study of cytomegalovirus exposure and HLA in healthy donors. With 60 Vbeta and 13 Jbeta primers, the PCR was carried out. Using immunoSEQ multiplex PCR, the repertoire was profiled, and TCRdb retains in-frame clones only, with some absent. The sample has over 90,000 clones, roughly 73% seen once. Germline V gene data show CDR1 as LGHNA and CDR2 as YNFKEQ. This CDR3 is 15 amino acids long. V lost 1 base and J lost 4; bases outside the gene matches: 1. This TCR derives from a middle-aged man in good health and CMV-seronegative. Input material: PBMCs. J is TRBJ2-3 and V is TRBV4-2, with 11 bases matching TRBD1. Here the CDR3 DNA reads TGTGCCAGCAGCCAAGGGACAGGGGGCGCAGATACGCAGTATTTT. Protein: CASSQGTGGADTQYF.